What follows are 28 T cell receptor beta chains derived from one specimen sequenced in a study of response to subunit inactivated influenza vaccine. MiXCR was run by TCRdb on the RT-PCR reads, yielding one entry per CDR3 protein. The table includes over 800,000 distinct CDR3 sequences, about 20% detected once. Sequences were derived from PBMCs from blood, sampled roughly 5 days after vaccination. The receptors originated from a man over 45 who received an inactivated influenza vaccine.

The rearrangement links TRBV4-3 to TRBJ2-7; 7 nucleotides line up with TRBD2. Germline CDR1 reads LGHNA; CDR2 reads YSLEER. The CDR3 contains 16 residues. V shed 0 bases, J shed 0 bases, and the junction held 5 bases outside the gene matches. The CDR3 nucleotides read TGCGCCAGCAGCCAAGACTGGGCTAGCGGCTCCTACGAGCAGTACTTC. This translates into CASSQDWASGSYEQYF.

The V call is TRBV7-9, the J call TRBJ2-1, with 8 bases fitting TRBD2. This CDR3 contains 16 residues. Looked up from germline, CDR1 is SEHNR and CDR2 is FQNEAQ (reference sequence). With 1 base clipped from V and 8 bases from J, the junction kept 10 bases outside the gene matches. CDR3: CASSLVAGPSVHEQFF. CDR3 coding DNA: TGTGCCAGCAGCTTAGTAGCGGGGCCCTCGGTACATGAGCAGTTCTTC.

This chain connects TRBV2 to TRBJ2-2, with D maybe TRBD2 (5 bases). Germline V CDR1 and CDR2: SNHLY, FYNNEI. V lost 2 bases and J lost 3, with 13 bases in between. The CDR3 sequence is 16 residues long. The DNA of the CDR3 is TGTGCCAGCAGTGAAAGGAGTCCGGGATACACCGGGGAGCTGTTTTTT. This encodes CASSERSPGYTGELFF.

This clonotype was counted only a few times. The chain uses TRBV9 and TRBJ2-1; TRBD1 agrees at 8 bases. V gave up 2 bases and J gave up 2 bases; unmatched junction bases: 6. CDR1 and CDR2 (germline): SGDLS, YYNGEE. CDR3 size: 16 residues. CDR3 protein: CASSVETGDAYNEQFF. CDR3 in DNA: TGTGCCAGCAGCGTGGAGACAGGGGATGCCTACAATGAGCAGTTCTTC.

This rearrangement joins TRBV6-2 or TRBV6-3 to TRBJ2-7; TRBD1 agrees at 8 bases. Germline V lookup: CDR1 MNHEY, CDR2 SVGEGT. After removal of 2 bases from V and 3 bases from J, the junction contained 9 bases not matched to a gene. The CDR3 totals 16 residues. CDR3 residues: CASSYLGQDLYYEQYF. The CDR3 DNA reads TGTGCCAGCAGTTACCTGGGACAGGACCTCTACTACGAGCAGTACTTC.

The chain uses TRBV29-1 and TRBJ2-1; 9 positions match TRBD1. The J segment lost 1 base and the V segment lost 5 bases, leaving 6 bases of the junction unmatched. Germline CDR1 reads SQVTM; CDR2 reads ANQGSEA. The CDR3 is made up of 15 amino acids. The CDR3: CSVSTGQGSYNEQFF. The CDR3, as DNA: TGCAGCGTTTCCACCGGACAGGGGTCCTACAATGAGCAGTTCTTC.

The J gene is TRBJ1-2, the V gene TRBV10-3; D ambiguous. V was pared by 1 base and J by 4 bases, with 10 bases between. This CDR3 comprises 14 residues. The V gene's germline CDR1 is ENHRY and CDR2 SYGVKD. The CDR3 nucleotides read TGTGCCATCAGTGAGTTCGCCGGAGGCTATGGCTACACCTTC. It is translated as CAISEFAGGYGYTF.

This clonotype occurred a few times. V usage is TRBV20-1 and J usage is TRBJ2-7, with a tentative D call TRBD2 (6 bases). V shed 4 bases and J shed 0 bases, with 19 bases lying between them. Germline V CDR1 and CDR2: DFQATT, SNEGSKA (reference sequence). The CDR3 covers 16 residues. CDR3 sequence (DNA): TGCAGTGCTAACCCCCCCCCGGGACTGCCCTCCTACGAGCAGTACTTC. This sequence encodes CSANPPPGLPSYEQYF.

J is TRBJ2-3 and V is TRBV10-3; 10 bases are a match to TRBD2. The junction had 3 bases not matched to a gene; V was cut back by 0 bases and J by 3 bases. The CDR3 loop spans 16 amino acids. Germline CDR1 is ENHRY and CDR2 is SYGVKD. The CDR3 DNA is TGTGCCATCAGTGAGTCTAGCGGGGGGCGGACAGATACGCAGTATTTT. Protein product: CAISESSGGRTDTQYF.

This chain uses TRBV12-3 or TRBV12-4 with TRBJ2-7; 9 bases are shared with TRBD2. This CDR3 region has 15 residues. V shed 3 bases and J 2 bases; nucleotides not matched to a gene: 5. The chain's CDR3 is CASSFVTSGPYEQYF. The CDR3 DNA is TGTGCCAGCAGTTTCGTGACTAGCGGCCCCTACGAGCAGTACTTC.

This clonotype was counted a few times. V usage is TRBV3-1 and J usage is TRBJ2-7; the D is unclear. CDR1 and CDR2 from the germline V gene are LGHDT and YNNKEL (reference sequence). The CDR3 extends over 14 amino acids. Trimming stripped 0 bases from V and 7 bases from J, with 13 bases between. Written as DNA, the CDR3 is TGTGCCAGCAGCCAAGAGGCGGATGTGGGGGAGCAGTACTTC. Amino acid sequence: CASSQEADVGEQYF.

The J gene is TRBJ2-5, the V gene TRBV29-1, with D unclear. The CDR3 extends over 15 amino acids. Germline assignment: CDR1 SQVTM and CDR2 ANQGSEA. V was pared by 7 bases and J by 4 bases, with 22 bases between. CDR3 amino acids: CSAWGTAPRRETQYF. Written as DNA, the CDR3 is TGCAGCGCCTGGGGAACGGCACCTCGTAGAGAGACCCAGTACTTC.

The gene calls are TRBV7-9 and TRBJ2-2; the D is unclear. CDR1 SEHNR and CDR2 FQNEAQ come from the germline V gene (reference sequence). Trimming shortened V by 2 bases and J by 4 bases, and 5 bases separated the two germline ends. This CDR3 region has 13 residues. The CDR3 reads CASSLLITGELFF. The CDR3, as DNA: TGTGCCAGCAGCTTACTGATCACCGGGGAGCTGTTTTTT. The variable domain in full, with the rest retrieved from reference TRBV7-9 and TRBJ2-2, is DTGVSQNPRHKITKRGQNVTFRCDPISEHNRLYWYRQTLGQGPEFLTYFQNEAQLEKSRLLSDRFSAERPKGSFSTLEIQRTEQGDSAMYLCASSLLITGELFFGEGSRLTVL.

This clonotype was counted a few times. The chain has TRBV27 and TRBJ2-2; no clear D. The CDR3 covers 13 residues. V dropped 7 bases and J dropped 2 bases, with 8 bases sitting between them. Germline-derived CDR1 and CDR2 are MNHEY and SMNVEV (reference sequence). The CDR3 loop is CASTIENTGELFF. In DNA, the CDR3 is TGTGCCAGCACTATTGAAAACACCGGGGAGCTGTTTTTT.

The rearrangement uses TRBV10-1 and TRBJ1-4, with D maybe TRBD1 (6 bases). CDR1 is WNHNN, CDR2 SYGVQD, per germline (reference sequence). Trimming cost V 8 bases and J 6 bases, with 10 bases left between them. The CDR3 has 12 residues. As DNA, the CDR3 is TGCGCCAGCCGGGGGCCCGATGAAAAACTGTTTTTT. It codes for CASRGPDEKLFF.

This chain connects TRBV11-2 to TRBJ1-1; D gene unclear. V was trimmed by 3 bases and J by 5 bases, leaving 19 bases between them. This CDR3 is 16 amino acids long. The germline V gene encodes CDR1 SGHAT and CDR2 FQNNGV. CDR3 loop: CASSFFGEEGGTEAFF. The CDR3 coding sequence is TGTGCCAGCAGCTTTTTTGGGGAAGAGGGAGGTACTGAAGCTTTCTTT.

This clonotype was counted only a few times. The chain's CDR3 is CASSGQGDNYGYTF. Here the CDR3 DNA reads TGTGCCAGCAGTGGACAGGGGGATAACTATGGCTACACCTTC. The V and J genes are TRBV2 and TRBJ1-2; 9 bases map to TRBD1. The CDR3 totals 14 residues. The V gene end was trimmed by 4 bases and the J gene end by 1 base; junction bases not matched to a gene: 1. Germline loops: CDR1 SNHLY, CDR2 FYNNEI.

This clonotype occurred a few times. This chain joins TRBV20-1 and TRBJ2-2, with TRBD2 matching 12 bases. Per germline, CDR1 DFQATT and CDR2 SNEGSKA (reference sequence). The V and J ends lost 4 bases and 7 bases, in that order; junction bases with no gene match: 13. The CDR3 is 17 residues long. The CDR3 loop reads CSAKRLAGGNFGGELFF. The CDR3 nucleotides are TGCAGTGCTAAACGTCTAGCGGGAGGGAATTTCGGCGGGGAGCTGTTTTTT.

This clonotype has just a few counts. This sequence joins TRBV6-5 and TRBJ2-2, with D hard to call. This CDR3 has 15 amino acids. Germline V gene sequence: CDR1 MNHEY, CDR2 SVGAGI. V was trimmed by 0 bases and J by 3 bases, leaving 8 bases between them. The CDR3: CASSYSLGYTGELFF. In DNA, the CDR3 is TGTGCCAGCAGTTACTCGTTAGGGTACACCGGGGAGCTGTTTTTT.

This clonotype was detected ten times or more. The chain uses TRBV2 and TRBJ1-4; D not certain. The CDR3 has 15 residues. The germline V and J ends were trimmed by 8 bases and 0 bases, with 13 bases remaining between them. CDR1 SNHLY and CDR2 FYNNEI come from the germline V gene. Here the CDR3 DNA reads TGTGCCAGCCGCGACCATTGGGCAACTAATGAAAAACTGTTTTTT. Protein: CASRDHWATNEKLFF.

This clonotype turned up a few times. This rearrangement joins TRBV12-3 or TRBV12-4 to TRBJ2-2; D is unresolved. Trimming removed 10 bases from V and 1 base from J, with 4 bases in between. This CDR3 contains 11 residues. CDR3 DNA: TGTGCCACGGGGAACACCGGGGAGCTGTTTTTT. This sequence encodes CATGNTGELFF.

The genes are TRBV20-1 and TRBJ1-5; D perhaps matches TRBD1 (5 bases). The germline gives CDR1 DFQATT, CDR2 SNEGSKA (reference sequence). This CDR3 comprises 16 residues. Between the trimmed V and J ends, which lost 3 bases and 5 bases, there was a span of 20 bases. The chain's CDR3 is CSASPQGRWWDQPQHF. CDR3 bases: TGCAGTGCTAGCCCTCAGGGACGCTGGTGGGATCAGCCCCAGCATTTT.

CDR3 nucleotides: TGTGCCAGCAGCTGGACTAGTTCTCGGTATTTT. Its protein product is CASSWTSSRYF. The genes are TRBV13 and TRBJ2-3, with 7 bases identical to TRBD2. Germline loops: CDR1 PRHDT, CDR2 FYEKMQ (reference sequence). This CDR3 has 11 residues. With V trimmed by 4 bases and J by 14 bases, 6 bases remained unmatched.

The V call is TRBV4-3, the J call TRBJ1-1, with 7 bases aligning to TRBD1. Germline-derived CDR1 and CDR2 are LGHNA and YSLEER. There are 17 residues in the CDR3. After removal of 0 bases from V and 6 bases from J, the junction contained 13 bases not matched to a gene. The CDR3, as DNA: TGCGCCAGCAGCCAAGAATTTACAGGGGCCCGAAGCCCTGAAGCTTTCTTT. Protein: CASSQEFTGARSPEAFF.

The sample holds a few counts of this clonotype. The chain recombines TRBV2 with TRBJ1-6, with a weak D call TRBD1 (5 bases). There are 16 residues in the CDR3. Germline CDR1 SNHLY, CDR2 FYNNEI. Trimming cost V 7 bases and J 8 bases, with 21 bases left between them. The CDR3 reads CASTDETDAGDSPLHF. The DNA for the CDR3 is TGTGCCAGCACTGATGAGACAGACGCCGGGGATTCACCCCTCCACTTT.

In its sample, this clonotype was seen many times. The V gene is TRBV6-5, the J gene TRBJ2-3; unclear D gene. Trimming removed 2 bases from V and 0 bases from J, with 6 bases in between. The CDR3 length is 14 residues. Germline CDR1 and CDR2: MNHEY and SVGAGI. The CDR3 reads CASSYGSSTDTQYF. CDR3 DNA sequence: TGTGCCAGCAGTTACGGTTCTAGCACAGATACGCAGTATTTT.

About this clonotype: At one end the junction does not follow the germline gene, possibly because of a read error. The gene calls are TRBV28 and TRBJ2-2; D not resolved. The CDR3 contains 11 residues. Germline V gene data show CDR1 as MDHEN and CDR2 as SYDVKM. The CDR3 here is CGSIGYGELFF. For the CDR3, the DNA is TGTGGCAGCATAGGTTACGGGGAGCTGTTTTTT.

This clonotype has just a few counts. The rearrangement joins TRBV12-3 or TRBV12-4 to TRBJ1-5, with 8 bases matching TRBD1. This CDR3 spans 15 amino acids. The V gene end was trimmed by 5 bases and the J gene end by 4 bases; junction bases not matched to a gene: 7. The CDR3 spells CASSRQTGVNQPQHF. In DNA form, the CDR3 reads TGTGCCAGCAGTCGCCAGACAGGGGTAAATCAGCCCCAGCATTTT.